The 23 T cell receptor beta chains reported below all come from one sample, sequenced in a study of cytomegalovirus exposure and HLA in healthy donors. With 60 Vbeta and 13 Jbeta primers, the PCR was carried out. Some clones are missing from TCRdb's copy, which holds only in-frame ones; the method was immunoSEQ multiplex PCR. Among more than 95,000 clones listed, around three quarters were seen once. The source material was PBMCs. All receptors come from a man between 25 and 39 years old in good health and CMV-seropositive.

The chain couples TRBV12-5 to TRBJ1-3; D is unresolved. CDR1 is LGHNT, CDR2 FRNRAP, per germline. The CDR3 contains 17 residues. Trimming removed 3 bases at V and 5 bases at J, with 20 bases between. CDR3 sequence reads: CASGFLLTGGSRNTIYF. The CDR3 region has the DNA TGTGCTAGTGGTTTTTTACTCACGGGAGGAAGTAGAAACACCATATATTTT.

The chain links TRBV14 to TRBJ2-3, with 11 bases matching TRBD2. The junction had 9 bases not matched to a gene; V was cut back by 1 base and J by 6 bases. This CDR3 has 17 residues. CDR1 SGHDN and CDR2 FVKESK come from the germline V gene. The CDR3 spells CASSQASTSGARDTQYF. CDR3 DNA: TGTGCCAGCAGCCAAGCCTCGACTAGCGGGGCCAGGGATACGCAGTATTTT. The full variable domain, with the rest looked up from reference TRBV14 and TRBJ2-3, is EAGVTQFPSHSVIEKGQTVTLRCDPISGHDNLYWYRRVMGKEIKFLLHFVKESKQDESGMPNNRFLAERTGGTYSTLKVQPAELEDSGVYFCASSQASTSGARDTQYFGPGTRLTVL.

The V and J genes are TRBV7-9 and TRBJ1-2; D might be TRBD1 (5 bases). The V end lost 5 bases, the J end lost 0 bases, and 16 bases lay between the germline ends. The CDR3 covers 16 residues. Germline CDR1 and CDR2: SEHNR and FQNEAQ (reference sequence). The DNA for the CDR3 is TGTGCCAGCAGCCCCTACGGCACAGGAGCTAACTATGGCTACACCTTC. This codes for CASSPYGTGANYGYTF.

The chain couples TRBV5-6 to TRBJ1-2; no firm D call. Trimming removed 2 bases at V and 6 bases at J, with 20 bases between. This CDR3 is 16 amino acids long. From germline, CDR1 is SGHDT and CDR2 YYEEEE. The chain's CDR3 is CASSFISGRRDDGYTF. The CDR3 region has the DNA TGTGCCAGCAGCTTTATTTCGGGCAGGAGGGATGATGGCTACACCTTC.

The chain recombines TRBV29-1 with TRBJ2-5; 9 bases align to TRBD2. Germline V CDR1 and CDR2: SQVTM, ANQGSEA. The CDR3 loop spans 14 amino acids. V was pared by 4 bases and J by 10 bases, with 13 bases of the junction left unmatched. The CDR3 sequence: CSVADSGGQFGQYF. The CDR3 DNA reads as TGCAGCGTTGCAGATAGCGGGGGTCAATTTGGCCAGTACTTC.

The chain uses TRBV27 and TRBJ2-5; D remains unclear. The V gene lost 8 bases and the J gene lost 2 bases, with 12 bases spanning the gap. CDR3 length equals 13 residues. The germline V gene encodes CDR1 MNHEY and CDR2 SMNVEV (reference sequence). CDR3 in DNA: TGTGCCAGCCGCGGATACCTACAAGAGACCCAGTACTTC. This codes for CASRGYLQETQYF.

DNA of the CDR3: TGTGCCAGCAGCCACTCTAGCGGGGATCACAATGAGCAGTTCTTC. This sequence encodes CASSHSSGDHNEQFF. The chain carries TRBV7-3 and TRBJ2-1; TRBD2 aligns across 9 bases. Trimming cost V 5 bases and J 5 bases; bases outside gene matches: 7. The CDR3 is 15 amino acids. From germline, CDR1 is SGHTA and CDR2 FQGTGA.

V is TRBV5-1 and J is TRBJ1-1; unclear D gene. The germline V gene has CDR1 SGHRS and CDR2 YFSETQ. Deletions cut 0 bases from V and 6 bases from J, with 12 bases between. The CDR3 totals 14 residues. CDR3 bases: TGCGCCAGCAGCTTGGAGAGCCGAAGATCTGAAGCTTTCTTT. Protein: CASSLESRRSEAFF.

CDR3 residues: CASSGAYGYTF. The DNA for the CDR3 is TGCGCCAGCAGCGGGGCGTATGGCTACACCTTC. This chain links TRBV5-1 with TRBJ1-2, with a tentative D call TRBD1 (5 bases). Per the germline V gene, CDR1 is SGHRS and CDR2 is YFSETQ. CDR3 length: 11 residues. Between the trimmed V and J ends, which lost 4 bases and 5 bases, there was a span of 6 bases. Using reference TRBV5-1 and TRBJ1-2 for the parts outside the CDR3, the full variable domain is KAGVTQTPRYLIKTRGQQVTLSCSPISGHRSVSWYQQTPGQGLQFLFEYFSETQRNKGNFPGRFSGRQFSNSRSEMNVSTLELGDSALYLCASSGAYGYTFGSGTRLTVV.

In DNA form, the CDR3 reads TGTGCCACCAGCAGAGGAGAAACAGGGAATTATGGCTACACCTTC. Protein: CATSRGETGNYGYTF. The chain recombines TRBV15 with TRBJ1-2, with a possible D match to TRBD1 (6 bases). The CDR3 length is 15 residues. V lost 1 base and J lost 5, with 14 bases in between. Per the germline V gene, CDR1 is LNHNV and CDR2 is YYDKDF (reference sequence).

Here the CDR3 reads CAISRAGGEENGYTF. CDR3 sequence (DNA): TGTGCCATCTCTCGGGCGGGGGGAGAAGAGAATGGCTACACCTTC. The chain combines TRBV10-3 with TRBJ1-2, with TRBD1 as a possible D gene (5 bases). CDR3 length equals 15 residues. Germline CDR1 reads ENHRY; CDR2 reads SYGVKD. The V end was cut by 8 bases, the J end by 6 bases, with 22 bases between.

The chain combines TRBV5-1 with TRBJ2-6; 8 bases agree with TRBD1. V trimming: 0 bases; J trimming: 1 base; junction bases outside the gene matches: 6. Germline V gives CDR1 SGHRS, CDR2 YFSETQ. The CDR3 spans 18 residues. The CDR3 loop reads CASSLDHRGVSGANVLTF. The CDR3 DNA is TGCGCCAGCAGCTTGGACCACAGGGGGGTGTCTGGGGCCAACGTCCTGACTTTC. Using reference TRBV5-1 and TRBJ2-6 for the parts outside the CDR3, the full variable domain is KAGVTQTPRYLIKTRGQQVTLSCSPISGHRSVSWYQQTPGQGLQFLFEYFSETQRNKGNFPGRFSGRQFSNSRSEMNVSTLELGDSALYLCASSLDHRGVSGANVLTFGAGSRLTVL.

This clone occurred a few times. The CDR3 here is CAWSWTGVNEKLFF. Written as DNA, the CDR3 is TGTGCCTGGAGTTGGACAGGCGTTAATGAAAAACTGTTTTTT. The chain combines TRBV30 with TRBJ1-4; 7 bases are a match to TRBD1. The CDR3 loop spans 14 amino acids. V was pared by 2 bases and J by 4 bases, with 4 bases of the junction left unmatched. Germline V gene data show CDR1 as GTSNPN and CDR2 as SVGIG (reference sequence).

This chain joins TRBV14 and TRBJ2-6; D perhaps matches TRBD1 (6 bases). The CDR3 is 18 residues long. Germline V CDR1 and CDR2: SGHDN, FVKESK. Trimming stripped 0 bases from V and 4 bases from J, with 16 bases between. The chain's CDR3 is CASSQERRGVFGANVLTF. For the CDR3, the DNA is TGTGCCAGCAGCCAAGAGCGCAGGGGAGTCTTCGGGGCCAACGTCCTGACTTTC.

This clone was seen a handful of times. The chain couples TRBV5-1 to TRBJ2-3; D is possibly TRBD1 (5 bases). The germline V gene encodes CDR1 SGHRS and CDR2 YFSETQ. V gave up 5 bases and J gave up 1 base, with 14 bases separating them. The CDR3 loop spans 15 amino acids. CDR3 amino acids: CASRATGYRTDTQYF. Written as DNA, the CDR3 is TGCGCCAGCAGGGCCACAGGATACCGCACAGATACGCAGTATTTT.

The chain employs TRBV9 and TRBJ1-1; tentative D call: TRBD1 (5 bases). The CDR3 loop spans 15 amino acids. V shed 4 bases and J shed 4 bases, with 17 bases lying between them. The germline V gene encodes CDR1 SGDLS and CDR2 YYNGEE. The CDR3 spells CASSTLGGGSTEAFF. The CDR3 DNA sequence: TGTGCCAGCAGCACCCTGGGGGGTGGGAGCACTGAAGCTTTCTTT.

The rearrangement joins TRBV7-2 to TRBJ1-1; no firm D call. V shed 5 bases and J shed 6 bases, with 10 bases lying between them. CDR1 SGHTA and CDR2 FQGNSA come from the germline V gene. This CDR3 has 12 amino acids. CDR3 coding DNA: TGTGCCAGCAGCCTAATCGCTTCTGAAGCTTTCTTT. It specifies CASSLIASEAFF.

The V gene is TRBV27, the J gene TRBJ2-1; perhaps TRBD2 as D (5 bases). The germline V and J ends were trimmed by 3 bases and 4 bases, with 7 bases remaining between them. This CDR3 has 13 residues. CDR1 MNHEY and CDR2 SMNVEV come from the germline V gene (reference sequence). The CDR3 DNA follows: TGTGCCAGCAGTTTTGGAGGTTACAATGAGCAGTTCTTC. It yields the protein CASSFGGYNEQFF.

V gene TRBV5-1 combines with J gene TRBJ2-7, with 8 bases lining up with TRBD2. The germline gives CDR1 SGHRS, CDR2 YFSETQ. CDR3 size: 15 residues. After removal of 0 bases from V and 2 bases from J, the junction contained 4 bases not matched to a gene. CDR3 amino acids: CASSLEAGGTYEQYF. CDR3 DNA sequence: TGCGCCAGCAGCTTGGAGGCGGGGGGCACCTACGAGCAGTACTTC. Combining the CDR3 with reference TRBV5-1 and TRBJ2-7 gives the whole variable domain KAGVTQTPRYLIKTRGQQVTLSCSPISGHRSVSWYQQTPGQGLQFLFEYFSETQRNKGNFPGRFSGRQFSNSRSEMNVSTLELGDSALYLCASSLEAGGTYEQYFGPGTRLTVT.

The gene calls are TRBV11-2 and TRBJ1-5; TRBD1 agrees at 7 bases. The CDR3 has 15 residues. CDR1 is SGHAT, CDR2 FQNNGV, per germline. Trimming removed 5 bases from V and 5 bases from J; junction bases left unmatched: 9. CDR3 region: CASSRGQLVDQPQHF. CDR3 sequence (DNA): TGTGCCAGCAGCCGGGGACAGCTGGTAGATCAGCCCCAGCATTTT.

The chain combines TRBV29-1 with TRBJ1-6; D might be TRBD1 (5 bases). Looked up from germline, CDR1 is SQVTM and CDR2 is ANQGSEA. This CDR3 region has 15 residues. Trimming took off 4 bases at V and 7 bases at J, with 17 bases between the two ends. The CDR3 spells CSVGEGLGGNSPLHF. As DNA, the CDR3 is TGCAGCGTTGGAGAGGGGCTCGGGGGGAATTCACCCCTCCACTTT.

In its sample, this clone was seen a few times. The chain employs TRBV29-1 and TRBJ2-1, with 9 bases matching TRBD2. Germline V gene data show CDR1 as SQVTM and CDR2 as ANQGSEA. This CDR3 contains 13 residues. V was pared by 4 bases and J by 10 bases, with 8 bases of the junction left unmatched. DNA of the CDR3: TGCAGCGTTGGGAGTAGCGGGGGTTGGGAGCAGTTCTTC. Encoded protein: CSVGSSGGWEQFF.

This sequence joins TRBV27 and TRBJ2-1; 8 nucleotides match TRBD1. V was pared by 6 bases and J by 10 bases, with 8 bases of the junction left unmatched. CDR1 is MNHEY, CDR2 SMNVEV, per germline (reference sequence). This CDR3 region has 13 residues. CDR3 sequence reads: CASSVGQGGEQFF. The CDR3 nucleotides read TGTGCCAGCAGCGTCGGACAGGGCGGAGAGCAGTTCTTC.